What follows describes a single TCR beta chain. Germline trimming cut 6 bases from V and 4 bases from J; bases unmatched to any gene: 2. Germline-derived CDR1 and CDR2 are SGDLS and YYNGEE. The CDR3 is 13 residues long. This entry comes from a study of cytomegalovirus exposure and HLA in healthy donors. Using immunoSEQ multiplex PCR, the repertoire was profiled, and TCRdb retains in-frame clones only, with some absent. The data contain roughly 170,000 clones, roughly four fifths of them singletons. Sequenced: PBMCs. The clonotype comes from a woman under 30 in good health and CMV-seropositive. The rearrangement uses TRBV9 and TRBJ2-5; 11 bases match TRBD2. The CDR3: CASNSGGAETQYF. The CDR3 coding sequence is TGTGCCAGCAATAGCGGGGGGGCAGAGACCCAGTACTTC.